This T cell receptor (beta chain) was identified during a study of T-cell memory formation after mild COVID-19. The CDR3 is made up of 14 amino acids. Germline CDR1 reads SGHRS; CDR2 reads YFSETQ. J was trimmed by 6 bases and V by 5 bases; bases with no gene match: 3. There are many counts of this clonotype. Antigen specificity is unknown. UMIs and sample barcodes were carried by the TCR alpha and TCR beta cDNA libraries that 5'RACE produced using constant-segment primers. From the 5' RACE reads, TCRdb called clonotypes with MiXCR, one entry per CDR3 protein. This repertoire shows some 490,000 distinct CDR3 sequences, 15% to 20% found once; its top ten account for about 12%. General study results and limits: CM and EM subsets held most contracting CD4+ clones; EMRA held CD8+ ones. Second-wave clones peaking on day 37 lacked confirmed SARS-CoV-2 specificity. Cross-reactive memory apparently joined, as some responding clones appeared in pre-infection memory.

The sequencing sample was made of PBMCs or a T cell subset sorted from them (not recorded which). This receptor was taken from an adult woman who had mild COVID-19 (a few samples of this study predate the infection). Cell type and time point are not known. The J gene is TRBJ2-2, the V gene TRBV5-1; 11 bases align to TRBD1. CDR3 loop: CASSPGQGAGELFF. For the CDR3, the DNA is TGCGCCAGCAGTCCGGGACAGGGGGCCGGGGAGCTGTTTTTT.